The 22 T cell receptor beta chains given below trace back to one sample, sequenced in a study of T-cell memory formation after mild COVID-19 (dated by TCRdb to about 2021). Preparation of the library involved 5' RACE. The sample was run on an Illumina NovaSeq 6000. The public reads were reprocessed in TCRdb via fastp at Q25 and MiXCR, keeping in-frame beta chains. Merged by CDR3 protein, the rows form single entries marked with the most common genes and DNA. The sample has roughly 200,000 distinct CDR3 sequences on record, 9.5% of them singletons. The ten largest clones take up roughly 3.5% of the sample. The specimen sequenced was PBMCs or a T cell subset sorted from them (not recorded which). The source is a man aged 18 to 29 who had mild COVID-19 (a few samples of this study predate the infection). The sample titles of this study are shuffled in the database, so cell type and time point are left out; the donor was told from shared clones.

This clonotype showed up just a few times. The chain recombines TRBV29-1 with TRBJ2-3, with TRBD2 matching 12 bases. Germline lookup yields CDR1 SQVTM and CDR2 ANQGSEA. V lost 5 bases, J lost 1 base, and 1 base stayed unmatched. The CDR3 is made up of 14 amino acids. In DNA, the CDR3 is TGCAGCGTTCGACTAGCGGGGGGCACAGATACGCAGTATTTT. Residues: CSVRLAGGTDTQYF.

The chain uses TRBV7-2 and TRBJ2-7, with D tentatively TRBD1 (6 bases). The V gene lost 1 base and the J gene lost 3 bases, with 13 bases spanning the gap. The CDR3 has 15 amino acids. Germline lookup yields CDR1 SGHTA and CDR2 FQGNSA. CDR3 sequence: CASSLGPGAYYEQYV. The CDR3 DNA reads TGTGCCAGCAGCTTAGGTCCAGGGGCCTACTACGAGCAGTACGTC.

There are a few counts of this clonotype. This chain joins TRBV29-1 and TRBJ1-1, with D uncertain. Trimming cost V 7 bases and J 4 bases, with 7 bases left between them. CDR1 is SQVTM, CDR2 ANQGSEA, per germline. The CDR3 covers 10 residues. CDR3 sequence reads: CSGASTEAFF. CDR3 in DNA: TGCAGCGGGGCGAGCACTGAAGCTTTCTTT.

J is TRBJ1-4 and V is TRBV28; TRBD1 matches 7 bases. The CDR3 has 14 residues. The junction had 9 bases not matched to a gene; V was cut back by 8 bases and J by 6 bases. The germline V gene encodes CDR1 MDHEN and CDR2 SYDVKM. CDR3 residues: CASGQGGEYEKLFF. CDR3 bases: TGTGCCAGCGGCCAGGGGGGGGAATATGAAAAACTGTTTTTT.

This clonotype was seen ten or more times. The chain has TRBV10-3 and TRBJ1-4, with D possibly matching TRBD1 (5 bases). Germline loops: CDR1 ENHRY, CDR2 SYGVKD. Trimming shortened V by 2 bases and J by 7 bases, and 11 bases separated the two germline ends. The CDR3 covers 14 residues. The CDR3 region has the DNA TGTGCCATCAGTGAGGTCCAGGGCGGTGAAAAACTGTTTTTT. Amino acids: CAISEVQGGEKLFF.

The chain links TRBV6-2 or TRBV6-3 to TRBJ2-3, with TRBD1 identical over 8 bases. Unmatched junction bases numbered 5, after V lost 0 bases and J lost 3 bases. The V gene's germline CDR1 is MNHEY and CDR2 SVGEGT. CDR3 length: 16 residues. The CDR3 DNA reads TGTGCCAGCAGTTACTCGGGGCAGGGGGCTACAGATACGCAGTATTTT. Translation: CASSYSGQGATDTQYF.

This clonotype has a count of ten or more. The chain combines TRBV20-1 with TRBJ2-4; D gene unclear. This CDR3 contains 13 residues. CDR1 is DFQATT, CDR2 SNEGSKA, per germline (reference sequence). Trimming took 0 bases from V and 2 from J, leaving 5 bases between them. The CDR3 reads CSAREITKNIQYF. The CDR3 DNA is TGCAGTGCTAGAGAGATCACCAAAAACATTCAGTACTTC.

This clonotype was picked up a small number of times. The chain combines TRBV7-9 with TRBJ2-7, with D possibly being TRBD1 (6 bases). The CDR3 totals 14 residues. V dropped 1 base and J dropped 6 bases, with 13 bases sitting between them. The germline V gene encodes CDR1 SEHNR and CDR2 FQNEAQ (reference sequence). CDR3 bases: TGTGCCAGCAGCTTAGTGGGGGCAGGGCGCGAGCAGTACTTC. Encoded protein: CASSLVGAGREQYF.

This clonotype was counted a few times. The CDR3 sequence is CASSLTGESSPLHF. CDR3 bases: TGTGCCAGCAGCTTAACAGGGGAGAGTTCACCCCTCCACTTT. This sequence joins TRBV6-5 and TRBJ1-6, with 7 bases that match TRBD1. The length of the CDR3 is 14 residues. Germline V gives CDR1 MNHEY, CDR2 SVGAGI. V gave up 6 bases and J gave up 9 bases; unmatched junction bases: 8.

This clonotype has a handful of counts. The chain joins TRBV20-1 to TRBJ1-1; D remains ambiguous. V was cut by 5 bases and J by 2 bases, with 9 bases left in between. The CDR3 consists of 12 residues. Germline V gene lookup returns CDR1 DFQATT and CDR2 SNEGSKA (reference sequence). This CDR3 is CSASDGNTEAFF. CDR3 DNA: TGCAGTGCTTCGGACGGTAACACTGAAGCTTTCTTT.

The chain joins TRBV4-2 to TRBJ1-2; TRBD1 matches at 7 bases. V dropped 0 bases and J dropped 0; count of bases not matched to a gene: 7. CDR3 length equals 17 residues. Germline V gives CDR1 LGHNA, CDR2 YNFKEQ. In nucleotides, the CDR3 is TGTGCCAGCAGCCAAGAAGGGACAGCTAATTCTAACTATGGCTACACCTTC. Its translation: CASSQEGTANSNYGYTF.

V and J are TRBV6-2 or TRBV6-3 and TRBJ2-3; TRBD2 might be the D (5 bases). The CDR3 totals 16 residues. CDR1 MNHEY and CDR2 SVGEGT come from the germline V gene. The V end lost 5 bases, the J end lost 1 base, and 16 bases lay between the germline ends. The CDR3 bases are TGTGCCAGCAGTCTCTGGACTCTCGGGGGCACAGATACGCAGTATTTT. This gives the protein CASSLWTLGGTDTQYF.

The chain carries TRBV20-1 and TRBJ1-4; D ambiguous. Germline V gene lookup returns CDR1 DFQATT and CDR2 SNEGSKA (reference sequence). The CDR3 covers 13 residues. V lost 3 bases and J 2 bases, leaving 7 bases between the germline ends. CDR3 in DNA: TGCAGTGCTAGTTCCCCCACTAATGAAAAACTGTTTTTT. Protein product: CSASSPTNEKLFF.

In this sample, this clonotype turned up a few times. The chain couples TRBV4-3 to TRBJ2-2; D is unresolved. V lost 1 base to trimming and J lost 5 bases, with 8 bases between them. The CDR3 runs 14 residues. Germline-derived CDR1 and CDR2 are LGHNA and YSLEER. CDR3 DNA sequence: TGCGCCAGCAGCCAAGCCTTTGAAACCGGGGAGCTGTTTTTT. It is translated as CASSQAFETGELFF.

The rearrangement joins TRBV24-1 to TRBJ1-5; D call uncertain. This CDR3 is built from 13 residues. V lost 4 bases and J 9 bases, leaving 12 bases between the germline ends. Germline CDR1 is KGHDR and CDR2 is SFDVKD. CDR3 coding DNA: TGTGCCACCAGTGACGGCGTATCTAGGCCCCAGCATTTT. It codes for CATSDGVSRPQHF.

The gene calls are TRBV11-3 and TRBJ2-1; 7 bases map to TRBD2. Germline V gene data show CDR1 as SGHNT and CDR2 as YENEEA. V lost 2 bases to trimming and J lost 1 base; unmatched junction nucleotides: 2. The CDR3 loop spans 15 amino acids. As DNA, the CDR3 is TGTGCCAGCAGCTTACAAGCGGGATCCTACAATGAGCAGTTCTTC. Translation gives CASSLQAGSYNEQFF.

This clonotype was seen ten or more times. The chain is built from TRBV7-2 and TRBJ1-2; D not resolved. Trimming removed 1 base from V and 4 bases from J, with 13 bases in between. The CDR3 length is 15 residues. Germline V gene lookup returns CDR1 SGHTA and CDR2 FQGNSA. CDR3 sequence reads: CASSLGPGTIYGYTF. The CDR3 DNA is TGTGCCAGCAGCTTAGGTCCAGGAACTATCTATGGCTACACCTTC. Full variable domain (outside the CDR3, taken from reference TRBV7-2 and TRBJ1-2): GAGVSQSPSNKVTEKGKDVELRCDPISGHTALYWYRQSLGQGLEFLIYFQGNSAPDKSGLPSDRFSAERTGGSVSTLTIQRTQQEDSAVYLCASSLGPGTIYGYTFGSGTRLTVV.

This clonotype was observed many times. The chain is built from TRBV5-4 and TRBJ1-2; D unclear. The CDR3 contains 15 residues. With 4 bases removed from V and 5 bases from J, the gap between germline ends came to 18 bases. CDR1 SGHNT and CDR2 YYREEE come from the germline V gene (reference sequence). CDR3 in amino acids: CASSPQAQGGYGYTF. CDR3 nucleotides: TGTGCCAGCAGCCCTCAGGCCCAAGGAGGGTATGGCTACACCTTC.

The sample holds many counts of this clonotype. The chain combines TRBV5-1 with TRBJ2-7; 9 bases line up with TRBD1. J was trimmed by 0 bases and V by 7 bases; bases with no gene match: 5. There are 14 residues in the CDR3. CDR1 and CDR2 from the germline V gene are SGHRS and YFSETQ. CDR3 sequence reads: CASHRGQGSYEQYF. DNA of the CDR3: TGCGCCAGCCATCGGGGACAGGGCTCCTACGAGCAGTACTTC.

There are a few counts of this clonotype. This chain joins TRBV2 and TRBJ2-2; D is undetermined. This CDR3 region has 10 residues. Germline lookup yields CDR1 SNHLY and CDR2 FYNNEI. The V end was cut by 8 bases, the J end by 7 bases, with 5 bases between. The CDR3 is CASSGGELFF. CDR3 coding DNA: TGTGCCAGCTCAGGCGGGGAGCTGTTTTTT.

This clonotype was seen a few times. The chain is built from TRBV7-9 and TRBJ1-1, with a weak D call TRBD1 (6 bases). This CDR3 comprises 17 residues. V was pared by 0 bases and J by 6 bases, with 20 bases between. Germline CDR1 and CDR2: SEHNR and FQNEAQ (reference sequence). CDR3 sequence: CASSLADRPVGASEAFF. CDR3 coding DNA: TGTGCCAGCAGCTTAGCGGACAGACCAGTTGGGGCCTCTGAAGCTTTCTTT.

This clonotype has at least ten counts. The genes are TRBV7-9 and TRBJ2-3; 9 bases are shared with TRBD2. This CDR3 contains 17 residues. V gave up 5 bases and J gave up 2 bases; unmatched junction bases: 11. CDR1 and CDR2 (germline): SEHNR, FQNEAQ (reference sequence). CDR3 in amino acids: CASSPRTLAGPTDTQYF. The CDR3 DNA is TGTGCCAGCAGCCCGCGAACACTAGCGGGCCCCACAGATACGCAGTATTTT.